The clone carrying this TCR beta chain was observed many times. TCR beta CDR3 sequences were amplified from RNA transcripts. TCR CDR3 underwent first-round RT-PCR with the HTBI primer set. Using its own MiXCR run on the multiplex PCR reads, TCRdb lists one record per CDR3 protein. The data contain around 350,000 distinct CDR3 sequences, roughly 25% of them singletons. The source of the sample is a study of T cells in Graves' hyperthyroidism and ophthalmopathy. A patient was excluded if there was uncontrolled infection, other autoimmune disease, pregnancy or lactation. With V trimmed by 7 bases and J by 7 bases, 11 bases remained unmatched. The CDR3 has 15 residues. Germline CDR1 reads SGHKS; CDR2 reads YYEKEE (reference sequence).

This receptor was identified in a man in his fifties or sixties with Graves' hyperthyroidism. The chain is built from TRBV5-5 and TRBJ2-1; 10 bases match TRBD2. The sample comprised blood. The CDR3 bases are TGTGCCAGCTTCTCGAGCGGGAGGGATTCTAATGAGCAGTTCTTC. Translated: CASFSSGRDSNEQFF.